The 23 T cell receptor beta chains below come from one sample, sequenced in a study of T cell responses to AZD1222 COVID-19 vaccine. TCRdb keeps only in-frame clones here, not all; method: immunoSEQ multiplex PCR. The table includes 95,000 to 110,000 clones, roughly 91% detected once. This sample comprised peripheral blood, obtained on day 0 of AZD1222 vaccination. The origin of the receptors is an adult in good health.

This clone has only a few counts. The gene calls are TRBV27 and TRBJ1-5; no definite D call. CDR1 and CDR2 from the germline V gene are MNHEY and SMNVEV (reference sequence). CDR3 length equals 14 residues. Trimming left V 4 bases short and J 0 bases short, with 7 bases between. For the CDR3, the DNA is TGTGCCAGCAGTTCGTGGAATAGCAATCAGCCCCAGCATTTT. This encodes CASSSWNSNQPQHF.

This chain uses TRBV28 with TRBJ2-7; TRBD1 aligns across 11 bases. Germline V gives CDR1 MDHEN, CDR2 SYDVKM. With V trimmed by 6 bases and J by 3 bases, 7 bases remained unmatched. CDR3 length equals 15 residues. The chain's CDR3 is CASSRTGTGGYEQYF. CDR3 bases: TGTGCCAGCAGCCGAACCGGGACAGGGGGCTACGAGCAGTACTTC.

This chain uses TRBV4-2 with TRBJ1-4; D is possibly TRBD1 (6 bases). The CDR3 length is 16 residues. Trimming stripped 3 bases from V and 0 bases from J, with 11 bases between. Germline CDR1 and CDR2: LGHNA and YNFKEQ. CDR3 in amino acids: CASSQAQGATNEKLFF. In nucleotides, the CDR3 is TGTGCCAGCAGCCAGGCACAGGGTGCAACTAATGAAAAACTGTTTTTT.

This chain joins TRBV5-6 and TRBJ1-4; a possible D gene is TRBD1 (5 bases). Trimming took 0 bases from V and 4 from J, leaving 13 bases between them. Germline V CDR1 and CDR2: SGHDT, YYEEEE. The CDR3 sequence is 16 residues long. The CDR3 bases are TGTGCCAGCAGCTTGGGTGTGGGACGGCATAATGAAAAACTGTTTTTT. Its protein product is CASSLGVGRHNEKLFF.

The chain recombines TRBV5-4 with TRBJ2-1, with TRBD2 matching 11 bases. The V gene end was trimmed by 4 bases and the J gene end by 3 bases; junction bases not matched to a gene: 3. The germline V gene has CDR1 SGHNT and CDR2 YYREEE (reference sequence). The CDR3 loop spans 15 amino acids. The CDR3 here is CASSGGTSGYNEQFF. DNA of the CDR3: TGTGCCAGCAGCGGCGGGACTAGCGGCTACAATGAGCAGTTCTTC. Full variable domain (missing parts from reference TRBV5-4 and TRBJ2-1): ETGVTQSPTHLIKTRGQQVTLRCSSQSGHNTVSWYQQALGQGPQFIFQYYREEENGRGNFPPRFSGLQFPNYSSELNVNALELDDSALYLCASSGGTSGYNEQFFGPGTRLTVL.

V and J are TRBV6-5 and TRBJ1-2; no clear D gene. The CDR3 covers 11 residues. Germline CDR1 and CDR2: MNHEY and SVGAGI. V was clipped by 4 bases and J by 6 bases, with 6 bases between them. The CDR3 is CASSSPDGYTF. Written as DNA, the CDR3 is TGTGCCAGCAGTTCCCCGGATGGCTACACCTTC.

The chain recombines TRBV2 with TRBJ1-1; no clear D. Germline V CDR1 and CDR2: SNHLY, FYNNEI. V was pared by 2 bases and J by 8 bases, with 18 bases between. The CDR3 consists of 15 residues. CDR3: CASSEQSGGLKEAFF. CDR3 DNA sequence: TGTGCCAGCAGTGAACAAAGCGGCGGCCTAAAAGAAGCTTTCTTT.

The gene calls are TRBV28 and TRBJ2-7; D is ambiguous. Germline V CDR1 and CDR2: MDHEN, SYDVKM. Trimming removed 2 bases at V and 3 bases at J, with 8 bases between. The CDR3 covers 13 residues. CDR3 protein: CASSLTPYYEQYF. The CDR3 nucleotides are TGTGCCAGCAGTTTAACCCCCTACTACGAGCAGTACTTC.

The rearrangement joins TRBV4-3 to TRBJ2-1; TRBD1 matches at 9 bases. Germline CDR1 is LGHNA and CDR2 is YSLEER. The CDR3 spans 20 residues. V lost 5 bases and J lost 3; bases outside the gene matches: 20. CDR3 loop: CASSFAPGQGFNRHYNEQFF. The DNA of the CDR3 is TGCGCCAGCAGCTTCGCGCCGGGACAGGGCTTCAATCGGCACTACAATGAGCAGTTCTTC.

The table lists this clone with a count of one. The CDR3 sequence: CSVRSQETQYF. The CDR3 DNA sequence: TGCAGTGTACGGTCCCAAGAGACCCAGTACTTC. The gene calls are TRBV20-1 and TRBJ2-5; no definite D call. CDR3 length equals 11 residues. The germline V and J ends were trimmed by 7 bases and 1 base, with 7 bases remaining between them. Germline assignment: CDR1 DFQATT and CDR2 SNEGSKA (reference sequence).

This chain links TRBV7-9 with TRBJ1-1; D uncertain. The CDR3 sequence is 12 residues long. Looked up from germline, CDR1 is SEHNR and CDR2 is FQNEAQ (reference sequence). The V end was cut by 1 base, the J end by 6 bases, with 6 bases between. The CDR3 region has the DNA TGTGCCAGCAGCTTAGGACCCTCTGAAGCTTTCTTT. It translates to CASSLGPSEAFF.

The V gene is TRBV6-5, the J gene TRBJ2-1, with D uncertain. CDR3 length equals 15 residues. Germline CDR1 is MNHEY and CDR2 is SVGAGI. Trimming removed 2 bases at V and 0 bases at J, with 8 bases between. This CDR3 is CASSYGGSSYNEQFF. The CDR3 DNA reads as TGTGCCAGCAGTTACGGCGGAAGCTCCTACAATGAGCAGTTCTTC.

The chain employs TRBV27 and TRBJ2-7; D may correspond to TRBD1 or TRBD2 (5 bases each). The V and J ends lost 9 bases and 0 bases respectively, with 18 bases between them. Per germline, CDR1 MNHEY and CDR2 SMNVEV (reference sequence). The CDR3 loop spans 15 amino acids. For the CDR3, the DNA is TGTGCCAGTGGTTCGACAGACTATTACTCCTACGAGCAGTACTTC. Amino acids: CASGSTDYYSYEQYF.

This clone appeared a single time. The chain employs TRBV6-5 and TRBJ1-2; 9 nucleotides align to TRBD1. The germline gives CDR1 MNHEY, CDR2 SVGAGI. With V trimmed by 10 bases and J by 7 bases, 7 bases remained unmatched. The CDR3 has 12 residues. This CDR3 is CANRDREIGYTF. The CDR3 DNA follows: TGTGCCAACCGGGACAGGGAAATTGGCTACACCTTC.

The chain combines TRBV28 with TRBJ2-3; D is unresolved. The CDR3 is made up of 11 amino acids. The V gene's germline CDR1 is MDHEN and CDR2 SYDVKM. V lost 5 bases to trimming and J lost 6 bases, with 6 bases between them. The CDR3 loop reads CASSKEDTQYF. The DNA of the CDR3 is TGTGCCAGCAGTAAGGAGGATACGCAGTATTTT.

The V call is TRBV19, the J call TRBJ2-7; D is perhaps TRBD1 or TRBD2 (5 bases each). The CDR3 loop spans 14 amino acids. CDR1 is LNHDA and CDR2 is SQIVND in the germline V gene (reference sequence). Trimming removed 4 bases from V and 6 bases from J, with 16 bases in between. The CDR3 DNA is TGTGCCAGTAGTAGGTGGGACCTGCCCTCCGAGCAGTACTTC. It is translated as CASSRWDLPSEQYF.

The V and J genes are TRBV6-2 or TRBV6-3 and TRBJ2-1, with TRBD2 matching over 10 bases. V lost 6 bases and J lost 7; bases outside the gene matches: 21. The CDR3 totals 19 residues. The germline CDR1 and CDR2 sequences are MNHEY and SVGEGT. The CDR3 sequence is CASSPIRDSGGGYRNEQFF. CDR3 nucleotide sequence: TGTGCCAGCAGCCCTATCCGGGACAGCGGGGGGGGGTATCGGAATGAGCAGTTCTTC.

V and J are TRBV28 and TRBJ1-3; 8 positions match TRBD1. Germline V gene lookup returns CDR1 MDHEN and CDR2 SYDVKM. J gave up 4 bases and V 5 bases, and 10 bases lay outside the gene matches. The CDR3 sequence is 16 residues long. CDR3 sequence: CASSKSYRGKGNTIYF. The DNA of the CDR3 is TGTGCCAGCAGTAAATCATACAGGGGGAAAGGAAACACCATATATTTT.

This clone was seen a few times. The DNA for the CDR3 is TGTGCCAGCAGTGAAGGGGCAGCCTCGTGGGGCTACACCTTC. This gives the protein CASSEGAASWGYTF. The rearrangement links TRBV6-1 to TRBJ1-2; D unclear. Germline CDR1 and CDR2: MNHNS and SASEGT. V was pared by 1 base and J by 8 bases, with 14 bases between. The CDR3 totals 14 residues.

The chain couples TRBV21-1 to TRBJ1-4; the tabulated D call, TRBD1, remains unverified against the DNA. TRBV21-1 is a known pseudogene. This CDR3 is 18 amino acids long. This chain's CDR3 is CASSATDRGELRNEKLFF. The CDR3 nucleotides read TGTGCCAGCAGCGCGACAGACAGGGGCGAACTACGGAATGAAAAACTGTTTTTT.

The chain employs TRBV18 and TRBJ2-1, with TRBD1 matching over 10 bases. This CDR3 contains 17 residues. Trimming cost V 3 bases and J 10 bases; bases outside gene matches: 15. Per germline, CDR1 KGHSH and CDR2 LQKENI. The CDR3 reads CASSPREPGTGEGEQFF. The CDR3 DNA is TGTGCCAGCTCACCGCGCGAACCCGGGACAGGGGAGGGCGAGCAGTTCTTC.

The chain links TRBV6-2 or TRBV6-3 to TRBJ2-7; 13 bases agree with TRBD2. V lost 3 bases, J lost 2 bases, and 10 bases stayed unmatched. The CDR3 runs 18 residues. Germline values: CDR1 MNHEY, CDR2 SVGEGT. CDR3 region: CASSYRVGLAGQAYEQYF. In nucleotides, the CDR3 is TGTGCCAGCAGTTATCGGGTGGGACTAGCGGGACAGGCCTACGAGCAGTACTTC.

This CDR3 is CASSTPGSSGANVLTF. The CDR3 DNA sequence: TGTGCCAGCAGTACCCCCGGGTCATCTGGGGCCAACGTCCTGACTTTC. The chain links TRBV28 to TRBJ2-6; no firm D call. Deletions cut 5 bases from V and 1 base from J, with 12 bases between. Per germline, CDR1 MDHEN and CDR2 SYDVKM. CDR3 length equals 16 residues.